This TCR beta chain was recovered during a study of cytomegalovirus exposure and HLA in healthy donors. This PCR relied on a set of 60 Vbeta primers and 13 Jbeta primers. TCRdb keeps only in-frame clones here, not all; method: immunoSEQ multiplex PCR. The profile shows about 200,000 clones, less than 80% of them singletons. The study, taken as a whole, reports: Reportedly, fewer N-insertions than the approximately 650-donor mean appeared in an Asian-associated ancestry cluster in a later analysis. Segments of the TCR beta V type were, in most cases, productive about 87% or about 30% of the time in an earlier analysis. A later analysis linked a missense DCLRE1C variant to TCR beta V- and J-gene trimming.

Notes on this clone: Its target is unknown.

The clonotype originates from a woman younger than 45 in good health and CMV-seropositive. Material for sequencing was PBMCs.

The CDR3 region is CATSKDRNYGYTF. In nucleotides, the CDR3 is TGTGCCACCAGCAAAGACAGAAACTATGGCTACACCTTC. The gene calls are TRBV15 and TRBJ1-2, with a weak D call TRBD1 (5 bases). CDR1 LNHNV and CDR2 YYDKDF come from the germline V gene (reference sequence). Trimming left V 4 bases short and J 2 bases short, with 8 bases between. CDR3 length: 13 amino acids.